The sequence of this T cell receptor beta chain was determined in a study of control samples from healthy donors and cancer patients. Trimming took off 4 bases at V and 7 bases at J, with 13 bases between the two ends. The CDR3 contains 13 residues. Germline V gives CDR1 SGHDN, CDR2 FVKESK. Sequenced by immunoSEQ multiplex PCR; TCRdb stores in-frame clones only, minus some. The repertoire consists of around 200,000 clones, with just under 95% occurring once and the leading ten covering about 1.5%. This clone was picked up one time. This clonotype originated in a man aged 18 to 30 in good health. What was sequenced was blood. J is TRBJ1-1 and V is TRBV14; D gene unclear. The DNA for the CDR3 is TGTGCCAGCAGCCTTCAAGTGGGCAGTGAAGCTTTCTTT. Protein product: CASSLQVGSEAFF. Using reference TRBV14 and TRBJ1-1 for the parts outside the CDR3, the full variable domain is EAGVTQFPSHSVIEKGQTVTLRCDPISGHDNLYWYRRVMGKEIKFLLHFVKESKQDESGMPNNRFLAERTGGTYSTLKVQPAELEDSGVYFCASSLQVGSEAFFGQGTRLTVV.